The subject of this entry is one T cell receptor (beta chain). The data were produced by immunoSEQ multiplex PCR, yet TCRdb's version contains in-frame clones alone and is incomplete. This table has tens of thousands of clones, roughly 97% appearing once. This record comes from a study of cytomegalovirus exposure and HLA in healthy donors. The sequenced material came from PBMCs. This TCR was recovered from a man younger than 35 in good health and CMV-seronegative.

The CDR3 loop reads CASSTVGIPYGYTF. In nucleotides, the CDR3 is TGTGCCAGTAGTACGGTCGGGATTCCCTATGGCTACACCTTC. The genes are TRBV19 and TRBJ1-2; D uncertain. The V and J ends lost 4 bases and 4 bases respectively, with 13 bases between them. The CDR3 sequence is 14 residues long. Germline V lookup: CDR1 LNHDA, CDR2 SQIVND (reference sequence). Filled out from reference TRBV19 and TRBJ1-2, the complete variable domain reads DGGITQSPKYLFRKEGQNVTLSCEQNLNHDAMYWYRQDPGQGLRLIYYSQIVNDFQKGDIAEGYSVSREKKESFPLTVTSAQKNPTAFYLCASSTVGIPYGYTFGSGTRLTVV.